The clone carrying this TCR beta chain has ten or more counts. The data belong to a study of response to subunit inactivated influenza vaccine. Germline V gene sequence: CDR1 ENHRY, CDR2 SYGVKD. J gave up 0 bases and V 4 bases, and 13 bases lay outside the gene matches. The length of the CDR3 is 21 residues. TCRdb reanalysed the RT-PCR reads using MiXCR and keeps one entry per CDR3 protein. The table records roughly 780,000 distinct CDR3 sequences, roughly 20% of them present only once. The chain has TRBV10-3 and TRBJ2-1; 15 bases fit TRBD2. The receptor was isolated from a man aged 45-60 years who received an inactivated influenza vaccine. The source was PBMCs from blood, collected more than 4 days after vaccination. In DNA form, the CDR3 reads TGTGCCATCAGTGGGGGACCGGGACTAGCGGGAGGAGGTAACTCCTACAATGAGCAGTTCTTC. It encodes CAISGGPGLAGGGNSYNEQFF.